Described below is a single T cell receptor beta chain sequence and its context. Its antigen remains unidentified. The germline V gene encodes CDR1 SGHDT and CDR2 YYEEEE. The V and J ends lost 4 bases and 5 bases respectively, with 15 bases between them. The CDR3 sequence is 14 residues long. This sample's time point: 2014-2015 season, 7 days after vaccination. Each time point used about 35 to 110 mL of blood. These data are taken from a study of follicular helper T cells after annual influenza vaccination. For the study at large: Across the 2013-2014, 2014-2015 and 2015-2016 vaccination seasons, some subjects were resampled. Whole-study results and caveats: ICOS-CD38- cTfh most often held earlier Day 7 ICOS+CD38+ clones.

TCRB sequencing was done at Survey resolution level. Profiled with immunoSEQ multiplex PCR; TCRdb holds only in-frame clones, not every one. In the table there are about 9,800 clones, around four fifths of which are singletons. The V and J genes are TRBV5-6 and TRBJ2-5, with D perhaps TRBD2 (6 bases). This sequence originates from an adult who received the influenza vaccine. Source: CXCR5- memory CD4+ T cells sorted from blood, taken 7 days after influenza vaccination. The CDR3: CASSRGTIGETQYF. CDR3 sequence (DNA): TGTGCCAGCAGCCGGGGGACCATCGGGGAGACCCAGTACTTC.